This T cell receptor beta chain was captured in a study of OX40 agonist ivuxolimab in advanced cancers. CDR1 and CDR2 (germline): SNHLY, FYNNEI. The V and J ends lost 6 bases and 4 bases, in that order; junction bases with no gene match: 18. The CDR3 consists of 18 residues. TCRdb's copy holds only in-frame clones and misses some; the assay was immunoSEQ multiplex PCR. The sample comprises 84,000 or so clones, about 89% of which are singletons, and about 0.45% rests with the top ten. This clonotype was sampled from an adult with an advanced solid tumor such as melanoma, head and neck, liver or kidney cancer. This chain joins TRBV2 and TRBJ1-3; 7 nucleotides match TRBD1. The material was CD4+ or CD8+ T cells sorted from blood, obtained in a trial of the OX40 agonist ivuxolimab. The CDR3: CASSQSGGARGSGNTIYF. Here the CDR3 DNA reads TGTGCCAGCAGCCAGTCGGGTGGGGCCAGGGGGTCCGGAAACACCATATATTTT.